One and the same sample provided the 25 T cell receptor beta chains below, sequenced in a study of blood T cells in healthy people across ages (dated by TCRdb to between 2014 and 2017). Library creation used 5' RACE. TCRdb shows the sequencer as Illumina HiSeq 2500. The second PCR ran for roughly 7 to 11 cycles and used a J-beta primer mix along with a sample-barcoded 5' primer. Starting from the raw public reads, TCRdb applied fastp trimming at Q25, assembled clones with MiXCR and retained in-frame beta chains. Records with the same CDR3 protein are collapsed into one entry carrying the most frequent genes and DNA. Within this sample are about 1.6 million distinct CDR3 sequences, with about 35% of them counted one time only. Of the sample, roughly 12% is held by the ten largest clones. Sequencing used blood. The receptors derive from a woman between 25 and 40 years old in good health.

V gene TRBV5-1 combines with J gene TRBJ2-5; 7 nucleotides match TRBD1. V shed 0 bases, J shed 3 bases, and the junction held 17 bases outside the gene matches. The germline gives CDR1 SGHRS, CDR2 YFSETQ. CDR3 size: 19 residues. The CDR3 region is CASSLAPLGQGVEEETQYF. The CDR3 bases are TGCGCCAGCAGCTTGGCCCCGCTTGGGCAGGGGGTAGAGGAAGAGACCCAGTACTTC.

This clonotype has only a few counts. The junction departs from the called germline gene at one end, perhaps through a read error. In DNA, the CDR3 is TGCAGTGCTAGACATTATAGCAACCAGCCCCAGCATTTT. This codes for CSARHYSNQPQHF. V and J are TRBV20-1 and TRBJ1-5; D ambiguous. CDR1 and CDR2 (germline): DFQATT, SNEGSKA (reference sequence). The CDR3 spans 13 residues.

This clonotype was recorded once. The chain uses TRBV28 and TRBJ2-3; TRBD1 matches 8 bases. Trimming took 7 bases from V and 4 from J; bases not matched to a gene: 4. The CDR3 consists of 13 residues. Germline CDR1 MDHEN, CDR2 SYDVKM. The CDR3 region has the DNA TGTGCCAGCATGCCAGGGGGCGCAGATACGCAGTATTTT. This codes for CASMPGGADTQYF. The whole variable domain, filled in from reference TRBV28 and TRBJ2-3, reads DVKVTQSSRYLVKRTGEKVFLECVQDMDHENMFWYRQDPGLGLRLIYFSYDVKMKEKGDIPEGYSVSREKKERFSLILESASTNQTSMYLCASMPGGADTQYFGPGTRLTVL.

J is TRBJ2-7 and V is TRBV20-1; 11 positions agree with TRBD2. CDR3 length equals 15 residues. V shed 2 bases and J 1 base; nucleotides not matched to a gene: 4. Germline V lookup: CDR1 DFQATT, CDR2 SNEGSKA (reference sequence). The CDR3 region is CSARLAGGLSYEQYF. CDR3 bases: TGCAGTGCTAGACTAGCGGGAGGCCTATCCTACGAGCAGTACTTC.

The genes are TRBV20-1 and TRBJ2-7, with 11 bases lining up with TRBD2. Germline V gives CDR1 DFQATT, CDR2 SNEGSKA (reference sequence). The CDR3 loop spans 15 amino acids. V dropped 5 bases and J dropped 3; count of bases not matched to a gene: 9. CDR3 residues: CSARSGGAVSYEQYF. DNA for the CDR3: TGCAGTGCTCGTAGCGGGGGGGCCGTGAGCTACGAGCAGTACTTC.

The chain has TRBV5-1 and TRBJ1-1, with D maybe TRBD1 (6 bases). The CDR3 runs 14 residues. In germline, CDR1 is SGHRS, CDR2 YFSETQ. Trimming left V 0 bases short and J 4 bases short, with 10 bases between. In DNA form, the CDR3 reads TGCGCCAGCAGCTTGGGTGACAGGCCCACTGAAGCTTTCTTT. Protein sequence: CASSLGDRPTEAFF.

This clonotype has ten or more counts. V and J are TRBV29-1 and TRBJ1-1, with D perhaps TRBD1 (5 bases). The V gene lost 6 bases and the J gene lost 4 bases, with 9 bases spanning the gap. The CDR3 covers 11 residues. Germline V lookup: CDR1 SQVTM, CDR2 ANQGSEA. The CDR3 DNA follows: TGCAGCGTCCGGGACGGCACTGAAGCTTTCTTT. Protein: CSVRDGTEAFF.

The V call is TRBV27, the J call TRBJ2-2; D might be TRBD1 or TRBD2, each matching 6 bases. Trimming removed 6 bases at V and 3 bases at J, with 14 bases between. Germline assignment: CDR1 MNHEY and CDR2 SMNVEV (reference sequence). This CDR3 contains 15 residues. CDR3 in amino acids: CASRVGGRYTGELFF. The CDR3 DNA reads TGTGCCAGCAGGGTTGGGGGGCGTTACACCGGGGAGCTGTTTTTT.

The chain carries TRBV28 and TRBJ2-7, with 10 bases matching TRBD1. Germline V CDR1 and CDR2: MDHEN, SYDVKM. The V and J ends lost 7 bases and 2 bases, in that order; junction bases with no gene match: 11. This CDR3 has 16 amino acids. CDR3 in DNA: TGTGCCAGCAAAGGACAGGGGGTAGAATTGGCCTACGAGCAGTACTTC. Its translation: CASKGQGVELAYEQYF.

The chain uses TRBV27 and TRBJ2-7; TRBD1 agrees at 8 bases. The CDR3 has 15 amino acids. J gave up 4 bases and V 5 bases, and 10 bases lay outside the gene matches. The germline CDR1 and CDR2 sequences are MNHEY and SMNVEV (reference sequence). CDR3 bases: TGTGCCAGCAGTCTGCAGGGGGCTGTAGGTTACGAGCAGTACTTC. The encoded protein is CASSLQGAVGYEQYF.

V and J are TRBV21-1 and TRBJ1-2; TRBD1 was called by the table and not checked on the DNA. TRBV21-1 is recorded as a pseudogene. The CDR3 is made up of 19 amino acids. The CDR3 region is CASSKDRGSDLNRGPGYTF. The CDR3 DNA is TGTGCCAGCAGCAAGGACAGAGGAAGTGACCTAAACAGGGGACCTGGCTACACCTTC.

V is TRBV2 and J is TRBJ1-4; 8 bases are shared with TRBD1. This CDR3 spans 15 amino acids. CDR1 is SNHLY and CDR2 is FYNNEI in the germline V gene. V was clipped by 4 bases and J by 5 bases; unmatched bases: 6. The CDR3 loop reads CASSVRPGGNEKLFF. CDR3 DNA: TGTGCCAGCAGTGTTAGGCCAGGGGGCAATGAAAAACTGTTTTTT.

Details on this clonotype: An end of the junction differs from the germline gene, which may be a read error. The chain has TRBV7-9 and TRBJ2-1; D not resolved. Per germline, CDR1 SEHNR and CDR2 FQNEAQ (reference sequence). The CDR3 loop spans 13 amino acids. CDR3 sequence: CASSISSYSEQFF. CDR3 coding DNA: TGTGCCAGCAGCATCAGCTCCTACAGTGAGCAGTTCTTC. Filled out from reference TRBV7-9 and TRBJ2-1, the complete variable domain reads DTGVSQNPRHKITKRGQNVTFRCDPISEHNRLYWYRQTLGQGPEFLTYFQNEAQLEKSRLLSDRFSAERPKGSFSTLEIQRTEQGDSAMYLCASSISSYSEQFFGPGTRLTVL.

V gene TRBV20-1 combines with J gene TRBJ2-1, with 11 bases matching TRBD2. CDR1 and CDR2 from the germline V gene are DFQATT and SNEGSKA (reference sequence). The CDR3 extends over 15 amino acids. V was clipped by 6 bases and J by 5 bases; unmatched bases: 9. In DNA form, the CDR3 reads TGCAGTGCCACCCAACTAGCGGGGGCGCACAATGAGCAGTTCTTC. It codes for CSATQLAGAHNEQFF.

This clonotype occurred once. The chain recombines TRBV10-3 with TRBJ2-5; D possibly uses TRBD1 or TRBD2 (5 bases each). Germline values: CDR1 ENHRY, CDR2 SYGVKD. This CDR3 comprises 13 residues. V was clipped by 6 bases and J by 11 bases, with 19 bases between them. The CDR3 is CAIREDPVGEQYF. DNA for the CDR3: TGTGCCATCAGGGAAGATCCCGTGGGGGAGCAGTACTTC.

V and J are TRBV2 and TRBJ2-3; 12 bases are shared with TRBD2. V dropped 3 bases and J dropped 6; count of bases not matched to a gene: 4. The CDR3 has 15 residues. The V gene's germline CDR1 is SNHLY and CDR2 FYNNEI. Written as DNA, the CDR3 is TGTGCCAGCAGTGAGACTAGCGGGAGTGGCGATACGCAGTATTTT. As protein: CASSETSGSGDTQYF.

V gene TRBV7-3 combines with J gene TRBJ2-5; no definite D call. The CDR3 is made up of 16 amino acids. Germline loops: CDR1 SGHTA, CDR2 FQGTGA. Trimming took off 3 bases at V and 11 bases at J, with 25 bases between the two ends. CDR3 coding DNA: TGTGCCAGCAGCTTCCGACTCGGGCGGACCTACAATGAGCAGTACTTC. This gives the protein CASSFRLGRTYNEQYF.

The J gene is TRBJ2-3, the V gene TRBV20-1; D not certain. CDR1 and CDR2 (germline): DFQATT, SNEGSKA (reference sequence). The CDR3 is 12 residues long. Between the trimmed V and J ends, which lost 7 bases and 0 bases, there was a span of 8 bases. The CDR3 sequence is CSEASSTDTQYF. CDR3 coding DNA: TGCAGTGAAGCGTCTAGCACAGATACGCAGTATTTT.

The genes are TRBV2 and TRBJ2-7; tentatively, D is TRBD2 (5 bases). The germline V gene has CDR1 SNHLY and CDR2 FYNNEI. The CDR3 has 12 residues. Between the trimmed V and J ends, which lost 7 bases and 4 bases, there was a span of 11 bases. In DNA, the CDR3 is TGTGCCAGCAATGGCGGGCTATACGAGCAGTACTTC. As protein: CASNGGLYEQYF.

This clonotype was detected a few times. This chain joins TRBV2 and TRBJ2-1, with 10 bases aligning to TRBD2. This CDR3 comprises 12 residues. The V segment lost 6 bases and the J segment 8 bases; nucleotides outside the gene matches: 1. Germline V gives CDR1 SNHLY, CDR2 FYNNEI. This CDR3 reads CASRLAGDEQFF. In DNA, the CDR3 is TGTGCCAGCAGGCTAGCGGGAGATGAGCAGTTCTTC.

This clonotype occurred once. The CDR3 coding sequence is TGCGCCAGCAGCCAAGTCTTTCTAGCGGGGGGAGGTACGCAGTATTTT. Translated, it gives CASSQVFLAGGGTQYF. V usage is TRBV4-1 and J usage is TRBJ2-3, with 11 bases aligning to TRBD2. V lost 1 base and J lost 8; bases outside the gene matches: 8. The CDR3 runs to 16 residues. CDR1 is MGHRA, CDR2 YSYEKL, per germline.

Written as DNA, the CDR3 is TGTGCCGCGAAGGCTAGCGGGAGGGCCAAGGAGCAGTACTTC. Translated, it gives CAAKASGRAKEQYF. This chain links TRBV28 with TRBJ2-7, with 12 bases fitting TRBD2. After removal of 11 bases from V and 7 bases from J, the junction contained 12 bases not matched to a gene. Germline-derived CDR1 and CDR2 are MDHEN and SYDVKM. This CDR3 has 14 residues.

As to this clonotype: The junction and the germline gene differ at one end; a read error may be behind it. The chain recombines TRBV29-1 with TRBJ1-2, with 7 bases that match TRBD1. The length of the CDR3 is 12 residues. The germline V gene encodes CDR1 SQVTM and CDR2 ANQGSEA. DNA for the CDR3: TGCAACGCCGCGACAGGGAGCAATGGCTGCACCTTC. Its translation: CNAATGSNGCTF.

This clonotype showed up just a few times. The V gene is TRBV28, the J gene TRBJ2-1; D not certain. CDR3 length: 13 residues. The germline V and J ends were trimmed by 7 bases and 7 bases, with 14 bases remaining between them. The V gene's germline CDR1 is MDHEN and CDR2 SYDVKM. The CDR3 loop reads CASTTPATNEQFF. The CDR3 nucleotides are TGTGCCAGCACCACGCCAGCAACAAATGAGCAGTTCTTC.

This clonotype was seen more than once but under ten times. The chain has TRBV20-1 and TRBJ1-4; TRBD1 might be the D (6 bases). Trimming stripped 0 bases from V and 1 base from J, with 9 bases between. The CDR3 length is 15 residues. Germline V gene data show CDR1 as DFQATT and CDR2 as SNEGSKA (reference sequence). The CDR3 protein is CSAREEGVTNEKLFF. CDR3 DNA: TGCAGTGCTAGAGAAGAGGGGGTAACTAATGAAAAACTGTTTTTT.